Included here is one T cell receptor (beta chain) sequence, with context. With iRepertoire HTBI primers and Arm-PCR of CDR3 regions, TCR beta libraries were built. Via MiXCR, TCRdb re-called the multiplex PCR reads, giving one row per CDR3 protein. The data hold around 450,000 distinct CDR3 sequences, with roughly 15% observed a single time. Time point indicated: newly diagnosed GD, antithyroid drugs for less than 3 months. RNA isolated from PBMCs was used to make the TCR library. CDR1 DFQATT and CDR2 SNEGSKA come from the germline V gene (reference sequence). J gave up 0 bases and V 3 bases, and 0 bases lay outside the gene matches. CDR3 length equals 14 residues. The data stem from a study of regulatory T cells in long-lasting Graves disease. These records were also assigned to another study, of T cells in Graves' hyperthyroidism and ophthalmopathy. That report adds: Lactation, pregnancy, other autoimmune disease or uncontrolled infection excluded patients. The HTBI set primed first-round TCR CDR3 RT-PCR. Most thyroid clonotypes with frequency above 0.001 were detected in blood.

The sequence derives from a woman aged 40 to 50 with Graves disease. J is TRBJ2-3 and V is TRBV20-1, with 10 bases aligning to TRBD1. The sample in question was peripheral blood mononuclear cells (PBMCs), obtained at new diagnosis, from a patient treated with antithyroid drugs. Here the CDR3 DNA reads TGCAGTGCTAGGGGACAGGGGAGCACAGATACGCAGTATTTT. As protein: CSARGQGSTDTQYF.